The source of this T cell receptor (beta chain) is a study of T cells in localized non-small cell lung cancer. Here immunoSEQ multiplex PCR was the method, and the copy in TCRdb shows in-frame clones only, minus some. The data show just under 30,000 clones, roughly nine tenths seen once. The ends were cut back, 5 bases at V and 7 bases at J, with 15 bases in the middle. The CDR3 runs 15 residues. Looked up from germline, CDR1 is SEHNR and CDR2 is FQNEAQ (reference sequence). Findings and limits, study-wide: Since sequencing was restricted to only one region of the tumor, intratumor heterogeneity remains a possibility.

This clone showed up just once. No antigen is known for it. The receptor comes from a woman aged 40 to 75 with stage I lung adenocarcinoma. The V gene is TRBV7-9, the J gene TRBJ1-6; D is possibly TRBD1 (6 bases). This specimen was peripheral blood, taken before any cancer treatment. CDR3 nucleotides: TGTGCCAGCAGCCCGCGGACAGCGGAAAATTCACCCCTCCACTTT. It specifies CASSPRTAENSPLHF.